A single sample is the source of the 9 T cell receptor beta chains below, sequenced in a study of CD8 T cells in Susac syndrome. RNA in amounts of roughly 0.45 to 1 ug was reverse transcribed with random hexamers. TCRdb used MiXCR to reprocess the immunoSEQ multiplex PCR reads, holding one entry per CDR3 protein. The sample consists of some 160,000 distinct CDR3 sequences, around 94% of them appearing once. Material: CD4+ T cells from PBMCs. Every receptor here comes from a human donor with Susac syndrome.

This chain connects TRBV15 to TRBJ2-1; D is ambiguous. The CDR3 runs to 11 residues. Trimming removed 5 bases from V and 9 bases from J, with 8 bases in between. The germline V gene has CDR1 LNHNV and CDR2 YYDKDF (reference sequence). CDR3 loop: CATSEALEQFF. DNA of the CDR3: TGTGCCACCAGCGAGGCACTTGAGCAGTTCTTC.

V gene TRBV12-3 or TRBV12-4 combines with J gene TRBJ1-6; 8 positions match TRBD1. This CDR3 is built from 14 residues. After removal of 6 bases from V and 9 bases from J, the junction contained 7 bases not matched to a gene. CDR3 region: CASSPTGVGSPLHF. CDR3 DNA sequence: TGTGCCAGCAGCCCGACAGGGGTAGGTTCACCCCTCCACTTT.

The gene calls are TRBV7-8 and TRBJ2-1; D might be TRBD1 (5 bases). This CDR3 contains 14 residues. V dropped 1 base and J dropped 8 bases, with 12 bases sitting between them. The germline V gene has CDR1 SGHVS and CDR2 FQNEAQ. CDR3 DNA: TGTGCCAGCAGCTTAGGCTGGCAGGGCGATGAGCAGTTCTTC. Protein: CASSLGWQGDEQFF.

The CDR3 loop reads CASSQETLAGRTGELFF. CDR3 DNA: TGCGCCAGCAGCCAAGAAACGCTAGCGGGGAGGACCGGGGAGCTGTTTTTT. The rearrangement uses TRBV4-3 and TRBJ2-2; 9 bases align to TRBD2. The CDR3 has 17 amino acids. Trimming cost V 0 bases and J 5 bases; bases outside gene matches: 7. Germline V lookup: CDR1 LGHNA, CDR2 YSLEER.

Turning to this clonotype: Relative to the germline gene, one junction end is altered; a read error may explain this. The V and J genes are TRBV7-7 and TRBJ2-1, with a possible D match to TRBD2 (5 bases). Germline V CDR1 and CDR2: SSHAT, FNYEAQ (reference sequence). This CDR3 contains 13 residues. This CDR3 is CASSRDSYNEQFF. The DNA of the CDR3 is TGTGCTAGCAGCCGGGACTCCTACAATGAGCAGTTCTTC. Together with reference TRBV7-7 and TRBJ2-1, the CDR3 gives the full variable domain: GAGVSQSPRYKVTKRGQDVTLRCDPISSHATLYWYQQALGQGPEFLTYFNYEAQPDKSGLPSDRFSAERPEGSISTLTIQRTEQRDSAMYRCASSRDSYNEQFFGPGTRLTVL.

The J gene is TRBJ1-5, the V gene TRBV29-1; 8 bases match TRBD1. The ends lost 7 bases at V and 2 bases at J; junction bases unmatched: 4. The germline CDR1 and CDR2 sequences are SQVTM and ANQGSEA. The CDR3 has 13 amino acids. CDR3 sequence reads: CSGGTGRNQPQHF. The CDR3 DNA reads TGCAGCGGAGGGACAGGCCGCAATCAGCCCCAGCATTTT.

The chain has TRBV18 and TRBJ2-7; D gene unclear. This CDR3 contains 14 residues. The germline V gene encodes CDR1 KGHSH and CDR2 LQKENI. V gave up 2 bases and J gave up 6 bases, with 14 bases separating them. CDR3 amino acids: CASSPGLGSGEQYF. In DNA, the CDR3 is TGTGCCAGCTCACCAGGGCTAGGTTCGGGCGAGCAGTACTTC.

In DNA, the CDR3 is TGTGCCAGCAGCCAAGGGCAGGGCTCCTACGAGCAGTACTTC. Amino acids: CASSQGQGSYEQYF. The chain joins TRBV3-1 to TRBJ2-7, with a possible D match to TRBD1 (5 bases). CDR1 is LGHDT, CDR2 YNNKEL, per germline (reference sequence). V was cut by 1 base and J by 0 bases, with 7 bases left in between. This CDR3 contains 14 residues.

This chain connects TRBV29-1 to TRBJ1-6; possibly TRBD1 for D (6 bases). The CDR3 has 13 residues. V lost 4 bases and J lost 5, with 9 bases in between. From germline, CDR1 is SQVTM and CDR2 ANQGSEA. CDR3 in DNA: TGCAGCGTTGGGGACAACAATAATTCACCCCTCCACTTT. It specifies CSVGDNNNSPLHF.